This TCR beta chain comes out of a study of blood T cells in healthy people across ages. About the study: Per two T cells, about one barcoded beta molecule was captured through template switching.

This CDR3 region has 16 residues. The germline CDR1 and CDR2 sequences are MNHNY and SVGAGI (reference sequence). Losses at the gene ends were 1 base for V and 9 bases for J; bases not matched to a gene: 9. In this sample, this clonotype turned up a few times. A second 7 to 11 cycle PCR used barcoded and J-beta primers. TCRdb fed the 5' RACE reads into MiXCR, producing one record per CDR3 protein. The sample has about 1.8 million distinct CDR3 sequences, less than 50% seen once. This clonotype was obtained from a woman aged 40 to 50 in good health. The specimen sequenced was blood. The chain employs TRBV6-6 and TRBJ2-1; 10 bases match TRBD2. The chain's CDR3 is CASSYYSGGAKSEQFF. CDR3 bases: TGTGCCAGCAGTTACTACAGCGGGGGGGCCAAGAGTGAGCAGTTCTTC.